Listed below are T cell receptor beta chains from one sample, sequenced in a study of CD8 T cells in Susac syndrome. TCRdb redid the calling of the immunoSEQ multiplex PCR reads with MiXCR, one entry per CDR3 protein. The sample lists around 300,000 distinct CDR3 sequences, roughly nine tenths seen once, with approximately 0.065% in the top ten. The material sequenced was CD4+ T cells from PBMCs. These receptors all come from a human donor with multiple sclerosis. Each CDR3 is given with its conserved first and last residue. D genes are given only for firm matches. Only part of the rows carry a size: once, few, many, or a class if the clone is expanded.

CDR3: CAWSRKRGNNQPQHF; DNA: TGTGCCTGGAGTCGCAAGAGGGGGAACAATCAGCCCCAGCATTTT; D: NA; J: TRBJ1-5; V: TRBV30; size: NA
CDR3: CSLKENTEAFF; DNA: TGCAGCCTTAAGGAGAACACTGAAGCTTTCTTT; D: NA; J: TRBJ1-1; V: TRBV29-1; size: few
CDR3: CASRPYSVHQPQHF; DNA: TGTGCCAGCCGTCCCTATTCAGTTCATCAGCCCCAGCATTTT; D: NA; J: TRBJ1-5; V: TRBV27; size: NA
CDR3: CSARDGARHQGDTQYF; DNA: TGCAGTGCTAGAGATGGGGCACGGCATCAGGGGGATACGCAGTATTTT; D: NA; J: TRBJ2-3; V: TRBV20-1; size: NA
CDR3: CASSVGLAGTPEYF; DNA: TGTGCCAGCAGCGTAGGGCTAGCGGGTACCCCGGAGTATTTT; D: TRBD2; J: TRBJ2-3; V: TRBV9; size: NA
CDR3: CASSRDRGNEQFF; DNA: TGTGCCAGCAGCCGCGACAGGGGGAATGAGCAGTTCTTC; D: TRBD1; J: TRBJ2-1; V: TRBV7-9; size: NA
CDR3: CASSFQGDSNQPQHF; DNA: TGTGCCAGCAGTTTCCAGGGTGATAGCAATCAGCCCCAGCATTTT; D: NA; J: TRBJ1-5; V: TRBV28; size: NA
CDR3: CASKRAGESEQFF; DNA: TGTGCCAGCAAGCGGGCGGGAGAGAGTGAGCAGTTCTTC; D: TRBD2; J: TRBJ2-1; V: TRBV3-1; size: NA
CDR3: CASSLEVTGTEAFF; DNA: TGTGCCAGCAGCTTGGAGGTTACTGGCACTGAAGCTTTCTTT; D: NA; J: TRBJ1-1; V: TRBV7-2; size: NA
CDR3: CASSSSGTTYSGANVLTF; DNA: TGCGCCAGCAGCTCATCCGGGACAACTTACTCTGGGGCCAACGTCCTGACTTTC; D: NA; J: TRBJ2-6; V: TRBV5-1; size: NA
CDR3: CSAISGANQETQYF; DNA: TGCAGCGCCATTAGCGGGGCTAACCAAGAGACCCAGTACTTC; D: TRBD2; J: TRBJ2-5; V: TRBV29-1; size: NA
CDR3: CASSLSVAQYF; DNA: TGTGCCAGCAGCTTATCGGTTGCGCAGTATTTT; D: NA; J: TRBJ2-3; V: TRBV7-8; size: NA
CDR3: CASSLEAGFTEAFF; DNA: TGCGCCAGCAGCTTGGAGGCAGGGTTCACTGAAGCTTTCTTT; D: NA; J: TRBJ1-1; V: TRBV5-1; size: NA
CDR3: CSARTSGTRTGEQYF; DNA: TGCAGTGCTAGAACTAGCGGGACGCGGACCGGCGAGCAGTACTTC; D: TRBD2; J: TRBJ2-7; V: TRBV20-1; size: once
CDR3: CASRRGVGYTF; DNA: TGTGCCAGTAGGCGGGGAGTTGGCTACACCTTC; D: NA; J: TRBJ1-2; V: TRBV19; size: NA
CDR3: CASSLDGGRVTEAFF; DNA: TGCGCCAGCAGCTTGGATGGAGGGCGAGTCACTGAAGCTTTCTTT; D: NA; J: TRBJ1-1; V: TRBV5-1; size: NA
CDR3: CASSLDPGPLYGYTF; DNA: TGTGCCAGCAGCTTGGATCCAGGCCCCTTGTATGGCTACACCTTC; D: NA; J: TRBJ1-2; V: TRBV5-4; size: NA
CDR3: CSATQPADTEAFF; DNA: TGCAGTGCTACGCAACCCGCGGACACTGAAGCTTTCTTT; D: NA; J: TRBJ1-1; V: TRBV20-1; size: once